Listed below are T cell receptor beta chains from one sample, sequenced in a study of shared clonotypes between healthy human individuals. TCRdb's table, derived via immunoSEQ multiplex PCR, lists solely in-frame clones and lacks some. Found here are about 770,000 clones, 72% of them singletons; the top ten hold about 1.8%. The sequenced material came from memory CD4+ T cells sorted from blood. The receptors shown here come from a woman in her thirties in good health. Both conserved end residues are part of each CDR3. Fields, in order: clone size, D gene, V gene, J gene, CDR3 protein, CDR3 DNA. D genes are given only for firm matches. Expanded clones are given a class, and other clones once, few, many or no size at all.

once	TRBD2	TRBV28	TRBJ2-3	CASSLWLAGASTDTQYF	TGTGCCAGCAGTTTATGGCTAGCGGGAGCTAGCACAGATACGCAGTATTTT
once	TRBD2	TRBV5-1	TRBJ2-5	CASSTSSLAPQETQYF	TGCGCCAGCAGCACGTCCTCACTAGCGCCCCAAGAGACCCAGTACTTC
-	-	TRBV11-2	TRBJ2-1	CASSLGEQFF	TGTGCCAGCAGCTTGGGTGAGCAGTTCTTC
few	-	TRBV4-2	TRBJ2-2	CASSQVRGQNTGELFF	TGTGCCAGCAGCCAAGTTCGTGGCCAGAACACCGGGGAGCTGTTTTTT
-	-	TRBV5-6	TRBJ1-2	CASSLLRQIYYGYTF	TGTGCCAGCAGCTTGCTCCGCCAGATTTATTACGGCTACACCTTC
-	-	TRBV15	TRBJ2-5	CATSSTRQTQYF	TGTGCCACCAGCAGCACCCGGCAGACCCAGTACTTC
few	TRBD2	TRBV27	TRBJ2-1	CASSSLAGGPGEQFF	TGTGCCAGCAGCTCTCTAGCGGGAGGGCCGGGTGAGCAGTTCTTC
-	TRBD1	TRBV29-1	TRBJ2-7	CSVVGQGYEQYF	TGCAGCGTTGTAGGACAGGGTTACGAGCAGTACTTC
-	-	TRBV5-6	TRBJ1-1	CASSLVGRDFTEAFF	TGTGCCAGCAGCTTGGTGGGCAGGGACTTCACTGAAGCTTTCTTT
-	-	TRBV5-1	TRBJ2-6	CASRGPLSGANVLTF	TGCGCCAGCCGGGGACCCCTCTCTGGGGCCAACGTCCTGACTTTC
-	-	TRBV28	TRBJ2-7	CASSFNPQDLTYEQYF	TGTGCCAGCAGTTTTAATCCCCAAGACCTAACCTACGAGCAGTACTTC
-	TRBD1	TRBV6-1	TRBJ1-3	CARRQGGFPLNTIYF	TGTGCCAGGAGACAGGGAGGGTTTCCCCTAAACACCATATATTTT
-	-	TRBV5-4	TRBJ2-7	CASSVGSSVSAGSEQYF	TGTGCCAGCAGCGTAGGCTCGTCAGTTTCTGCGGGTTCCGAGCAGTACTTC
few	-	TRBV29-1	TRBJ1-2	CSVEGGRVGYTF	TGCAGCGTTGAAGGCGGGCGGGTTGGCTACACCTTC
-	-	TRBV7-6	TRBJ2-1	CASSLVGGPSSYNEQFF	TGTGCCAGCAGCTTAGTTGGCGGCCCGAGCTCCTACAATGAGCAGTTCTTC
-	-	TRBV6-5	TRBJ2-7	CASSLFAGPYEQYF	TGTGCCAGCAGTTTATTCGCCGGACCCTACGAGCAGTACTTC
-	TRBD1	TRBV11-2	TRBJ2-2	CASRRQGANTGELFF	TGTGCCAGCAGAAGACAGGGGGCGAACACCGGGGAGCTGTTTTTT
-	TRBD1	TRBV10-3	TRBJ1-2	CAISVGGDYGYTF	TGTGCCATCAGTGTAGGGGGCGATTATGGCTACACCTTC
few	-	TRBV14	TRBJ2-1	CASSQIFGPNEQFF	TGTGCCAGCAGCCAAATATTTGGCCCCAATGAGCAGTTCTTC
-	-	TRBV14	TRBJ2-7	CASSREANHEQYF	TGTGCCAGCAGCCGTGAAGCCAACCACGAGCAGTACTTC
-	-	TRBV5-6	TRBJ2-7	CASSFRDRPFYEQYF	TGTGCCAGCAGCTTCCGCGATAGGCCTTTTTACGAGCAGTACTTC
-	TRBD1	TRBV6-1	TRBJ2-1	CASKGAQWFYNEQFF	TGTGCCAGCAAGGGGGCGCAGTGGTTCTACAATGAGCAGTTCTTC